This T cell receptor beta chain originates from a study of blood T cells in healthy people across ages. Study details: About one barcoded beta molecule per two T cells was the capture yield of template switching. Study outcomes and limitations: Older age went with lower TCR beta diversity per million T cells, in a roughly linear way.

The authors ran a second PCR of 7 to 11 cycles using a sample-barcoded 5' primer and a J-beta primer mix. TCRdb ran MiXCR on the 5' RACE reads and lists one entry per CDR3 protein. The table shows approximately 1.5 million distinct CDR3 sequences, with roughly 43% occurring only once. As to this clonotype: Its matching antigen is unknown.

V lost 4 bases, J lost 8 bases, and 6 bases lay in between. The CDR3 is made up of 11 amino acids. The germline gives CDR1 SGHTA, CDR2 FQGNSA. The TCR comes from a woman in her late teens or twenties in good health. The rearrangement uses TRBV7-2 and TRBJ2-1; D gene unclear. Sequencing was done on a sample of blood. CDR3 nucleotide sequence: TGTGCCAGCAGCTACGCTCATGAGCAGTTCTTC. This translates into CASSYAHEQFF.